This T cell receptor (beta chain) was profiled in a study of T cells after somatic rescue of genetic block. A few counts support this clone. The J segment lost 2 bases and the V segment lost 6 bases, leaving 6 bases of the junction unmatched. There are 15 residues in the CDR3. Germline CDR1 is SNHLY and CDR2 is FYNNEI. Assay: immunoSEQ multiplex PCR; the TCRdb copy retains only in-frame clones and omits some. The data contain about 15,000 clones, 72% of them singletons. The rearrangement joins TRBV2 to TRBJ2-7, with 11 nucleotides matching TRBD2. This TCR came from a boy aged 10-17 years. Sequenced: peripheral blood mononuclear cells (PBMCs). CDR3 protein: CASSGLAGGPYEQYF. The DNA for the CDR3 is TGTGCCAGCAGCGGTCTAGCGGGGGGCCCCTACGAGCAGTACTTC.